This entry features one T cell receptor beta chain sequence. Its specificity is not known. Every bit of the isolated RNA underwent reverse transcription, so sequencing read expressed TCRB transcripts. The assay was immunoSEQ multiplex PCR, and TCRdb's table has in-frame clones only and misses some. The sample carries tens of thousands of clones, over 65% recorded once. This record comes from a study of beta chain features in type 1 diabetes. The germline gives CDR1 GTSNPN, CDR2 SVGIG (reference sequence). This CDR3 region has 16 residues. The germline V and J ends were trimmed by 5 bases and 0 bases, with 16 bases remaining between them. General study findings and limits: Significant though moderate, a shortening of TCRB CDR3s appeared in all four CD4+ subsets of Type 1 diabetes patients.

Sequencing was done on a sample of stem cell memory CD4+ T cells from blood. This chain connects TRBV30 to TRBJ2-2, with unresolved D. The receptor comes from a woman in her thirties or forties with type 1 diabetes. The CDR3 region is CAWQRAGTANTGELFF. The CDR3 bases are TGTGCCTGGCAAAGAGCTGGAACAGCGAACACCGGGGAGCTGTTTTTT.